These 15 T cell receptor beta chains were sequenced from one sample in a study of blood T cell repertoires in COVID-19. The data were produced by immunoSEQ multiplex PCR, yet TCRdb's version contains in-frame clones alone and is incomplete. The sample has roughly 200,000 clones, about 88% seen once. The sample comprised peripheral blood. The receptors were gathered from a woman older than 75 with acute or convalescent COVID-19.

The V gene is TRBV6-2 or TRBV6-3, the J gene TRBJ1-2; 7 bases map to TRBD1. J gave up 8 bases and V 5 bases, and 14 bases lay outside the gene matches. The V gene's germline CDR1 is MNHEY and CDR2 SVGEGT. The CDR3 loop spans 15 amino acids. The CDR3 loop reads CASSHWTGEYGGYTF. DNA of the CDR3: TGTGCCAGCAGTCACTGGACAGGAGAGTATGGAGGCTACACCTTC.

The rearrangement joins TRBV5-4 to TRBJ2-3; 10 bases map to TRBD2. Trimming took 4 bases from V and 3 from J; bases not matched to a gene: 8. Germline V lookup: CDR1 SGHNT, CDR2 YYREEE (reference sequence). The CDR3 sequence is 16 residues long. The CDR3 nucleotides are TGTGCCAGCAGCACTATAGCGGGAGGAAGGACAGATACGCAGTATTTT. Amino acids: CASSTIAGGRTDTQYF.

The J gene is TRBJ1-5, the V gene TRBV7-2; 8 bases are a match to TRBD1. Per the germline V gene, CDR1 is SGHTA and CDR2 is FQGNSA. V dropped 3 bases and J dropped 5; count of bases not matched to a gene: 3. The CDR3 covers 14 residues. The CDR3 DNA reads TGTGCCAGCAGCTTCGGGGACAGGTATCAGCCCCAGCATTTT. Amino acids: CASSFGDRYQPQHF.

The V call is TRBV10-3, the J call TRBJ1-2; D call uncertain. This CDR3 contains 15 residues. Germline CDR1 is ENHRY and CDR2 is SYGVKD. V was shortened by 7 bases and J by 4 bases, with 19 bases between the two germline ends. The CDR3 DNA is TGTGCCATCACGCAGGTTCTAACGTCGCCCTATGGCTACACCTTC. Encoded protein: CAITQVLTSPYGYTF.

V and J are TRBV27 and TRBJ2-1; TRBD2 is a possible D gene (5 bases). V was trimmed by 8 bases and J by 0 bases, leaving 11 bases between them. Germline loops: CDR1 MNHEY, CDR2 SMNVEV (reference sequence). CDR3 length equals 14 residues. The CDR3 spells CASSLSGSYNEQFF. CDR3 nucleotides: TGTGCCAGCTCCTTGAGCGGCTCCTACAATGAGCAGTTCTTC.

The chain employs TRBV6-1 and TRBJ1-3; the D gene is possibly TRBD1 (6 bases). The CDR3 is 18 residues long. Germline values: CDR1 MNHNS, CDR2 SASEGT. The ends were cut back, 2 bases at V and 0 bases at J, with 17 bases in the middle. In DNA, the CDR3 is TGTGCCAGCAGTGAATTGTCGATGAGGGGGAGCTCTGGAAACACCATATATTTT. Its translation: CASSELSMRGSSGNTIYF.

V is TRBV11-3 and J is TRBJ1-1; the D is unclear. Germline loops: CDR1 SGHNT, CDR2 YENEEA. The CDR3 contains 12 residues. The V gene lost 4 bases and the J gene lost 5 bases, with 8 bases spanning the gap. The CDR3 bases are TGTGCCAGCAGCTCAGGTCCTACTGAAGCTTTCTTT. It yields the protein CASSSGPTEAFF.

The CDR3 DNA follows: TGTGCCAGCAGACGCCCCGGGTCCCTCTATGGCTACACCTTC. Translated, it gives CASRRPGSLYGYTF. V usage is TRBV11-2 and J usage is TRBJ1-2; D is uncertain. The CDR3 totals 14 residues. Trimming shortened V by 6 bases and J by 4 bases, and 15 bases separated the two germline ends. Germline loops: CDR1 SGHAT, CDR2 FQNNGV.

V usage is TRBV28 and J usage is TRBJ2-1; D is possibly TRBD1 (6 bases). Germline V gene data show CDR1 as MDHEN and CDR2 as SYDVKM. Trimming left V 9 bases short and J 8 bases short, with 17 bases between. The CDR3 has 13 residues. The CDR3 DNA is TGTGCCAGTCGTAGGCAGGGGAAGGATGAGCAGTTCTTC. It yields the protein CASRRQGKDEQFF.

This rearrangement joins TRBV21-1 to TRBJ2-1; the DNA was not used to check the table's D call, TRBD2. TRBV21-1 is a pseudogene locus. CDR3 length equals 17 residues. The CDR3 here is CASSSAGLAGAYNEQFF. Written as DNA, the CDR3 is TGTGCCAGCAGCTCGGCCGGACTAGCGGGAGCCTACAATGAGCAGTTCTTC.

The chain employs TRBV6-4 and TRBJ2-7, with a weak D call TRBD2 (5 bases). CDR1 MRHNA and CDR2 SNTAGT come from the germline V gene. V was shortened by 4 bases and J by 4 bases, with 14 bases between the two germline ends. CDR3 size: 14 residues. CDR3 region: CASSGKGRGYEQYF. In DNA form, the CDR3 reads TGTGCCAGCAGTGGTAAGGGTCGAGGGTACGAGCAGTACTTC.

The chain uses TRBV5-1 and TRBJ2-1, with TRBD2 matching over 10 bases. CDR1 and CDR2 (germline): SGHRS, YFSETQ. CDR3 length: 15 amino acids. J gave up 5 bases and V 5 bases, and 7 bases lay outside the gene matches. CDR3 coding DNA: TGCGCCAGCAGTTATACCCTAGCGGGGGACAATGAGCAGTTCTTC. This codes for CASSYTLAGDNEQFF. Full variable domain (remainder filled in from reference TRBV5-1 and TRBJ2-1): KAGVTQTPRYLIKTRGQQVTLSCSPISGHRSVSWYQQTPGQGLQFLFEYFSETQRNKGNFPGRFSGRQFSNSRSEMNVSTLELGDSALYLCASSYTLAGDNEQFFGPGTRLTVL.

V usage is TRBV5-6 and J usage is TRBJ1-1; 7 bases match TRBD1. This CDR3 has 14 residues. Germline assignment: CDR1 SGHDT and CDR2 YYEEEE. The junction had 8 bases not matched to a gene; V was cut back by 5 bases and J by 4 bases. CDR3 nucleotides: TGTGCCAGCAGGTATAGGGGGCAGGTCACTGAAGCTTTCTTT. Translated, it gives CASRYRGQVTEAFF.

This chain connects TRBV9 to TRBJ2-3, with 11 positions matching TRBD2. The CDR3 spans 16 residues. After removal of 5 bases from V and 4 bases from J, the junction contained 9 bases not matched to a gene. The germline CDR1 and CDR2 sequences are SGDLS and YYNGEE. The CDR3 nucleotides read TGTGCCAGCAGTATAGCGGGAGGGAGTTTCCCAGATACGCAGTATTTT. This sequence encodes CASSIAGGSFPDTQYF. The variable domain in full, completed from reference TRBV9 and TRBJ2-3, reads DSGVTQTPKHLITATGQRVTLRCSPRSGDLSVYWYQQSLDQGLQFLIQYYNGEERAKGNILERFSAQQFPDLHSELNLSSLELGDSALYFCASSIAGGSFPDTQYFGPGTRLTVL.

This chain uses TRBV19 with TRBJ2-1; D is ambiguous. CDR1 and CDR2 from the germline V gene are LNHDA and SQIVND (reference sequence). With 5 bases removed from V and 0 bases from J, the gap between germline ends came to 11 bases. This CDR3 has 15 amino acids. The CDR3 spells CASSPGVGSYNEQFF. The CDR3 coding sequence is TGTGCCAGTAGTCCAGGCGTGGGCTCCTACAATGAGCAGTTCTTC.